Each of the 3 T cell receptor beta chains below was sequenced from the same sample in a study of blood T cell repertoires in COVID-19. Profiled with immunoSEQ multiplex PCR; TCRdb holds only in-frame clones, not every one. This sample carries tens of thousands of clones, about 80% of them seen once, and the ten largest clones take roughly 19%. The sequenced material came from peripheral blood. The source of these receptors is a human donor in a cohort sampled during active COVID-19.

The chain uses TRBV5-1 and TRBJ2-7; 8 nucleotides line up with TRBD2. V lost 1 base to trimming and J lost 7 bases; unmatched junction nucleotides: 7. Germline lookup yields CDR1 SGHRS and CDR2 YFSETQ. The CDR3 covers 14 residues. CDR3: CASSLISGEYEQYF. CDR3 in DNA: TGCGCCAGCAGCTTGATTAGCGGGGAGTATGAGCAGTACTTC.

The rearrangement links TRBV4-1 to TRBJ2-5, with unresolved D. The CDR3 is 14 residues long. Germline V CDR1 and CDR2: MGHRA, YSYEKL. Deletions cut 1 base from V and 4 bases from J, with 10 bases between. The CDR3 sequence is CASSQVVVAETQYF. As DNA, the CDR3 is TGCGCCAGCAGCCAAGTTGTAGTAGCAGAGACCCAGTACTTC.

The chain carries TRBV28 and TRBJ2-7, with TRBD2 matching over 7 bases. The CDR3 is 17 residues long. Germline V gene data show CDR1 as MDHEN and CDR2 as SYDVKM. The ends lost 8 bases at V and 0 bases at J; junction bases unmatched: 16. The CDR3 region has the DNA TGTGCCAGCCTAAGGGCTTTGGGCGAGCGGGACTCCTACGAGCAGTACTTC. Residues: CASLRALGERDSYEQYF.